The 7 T cell receptor beta chains in this list originate from one sample, sequenced in a study of breast tumors, draining lymph nodes, adjacent tissues. TCRdb reprocessed the multiplex PCR reads via MiXCR and lists one record per CDR3 protein. The data contain roughly 120,000 distinct CDR3 sequences, about 20% of them singletons. Samples came from axillary lymph nodes draining the breast cancer. Material for sequencing was axillary lymph node tissue. Every receptor here comes from a female donor with breast cancer. Some clones in this sample may be carry-over from other donors' samples.

Many counts were recorded for this clonotype. This chain uses TRBV7-9 with TRBJ2-7; no clear D gene. This CDR3 spans 12 amino acids. V lost 4 bases and J lost 1, with 5 bases in between. CDR1 and CDR2 (germline): SEHNR, FQNEAQ (reference sequence). In DNA form, the CDR3 reads TGTGCCAGCAGCTGGGGTTCCTACGAGCAGTACTTC. Translating gives CASSWGSYEQYF. The full variable domain, its missing parts supplied by reference TRBV7-9 and TRBJ2-7, is DTGVSQNPRHKITKRGQNVTFRCDPISEHNRLYWYRQTLGQGPEFLTYFQNEAQLEKSRLLSDRFSAERPKGSFSTLEIQRTEQGDSAMYLCASSWGSYEQYFGPGTRLTVT.

This chain links TRBV6-1 with TRBJ1-1; 7 positions agree with TRBD1. The CDR3 runs to 15 residues. From germline, CDR1 is MNHNS and CDR2 SASEGT. With 4 bases clipped from V and 2 bases from J, the junction kept 7 bases outside the gene matches. The CDR3 loop reads CASSGTGDGNTEAFF. In DNA, the CDR3 is TGTGCCAGCAGTGGTACAGGGGATGGAAACACTGAAGCTTTCTTT.

In this sample, this clonotype turned up a few times. This chain uses TRBV18 with TRBJ2-2; D uncertain. Germline lookup yields CDR1 KGHSH and CDR2 LQKENI. V lost 5 bases to trimming and J lost 5 bases, with 9 bases between them. CDR3 length: 13 amino acids. CDR3 in amino acids: CASSRQETGELFF. The CDR3 region has the DNA TGTGCCAGCTCAAGGCAGGAAACCGGGGAGCTGTTTTTT.

This clonotype came up many times. V gene TRBV20-1 combines with J gene TRBJ1-2; TRBD1 aligns across 9 bases. The CDR3 sequence is 14 residues long. CDR1 is DFQATT, CDR2 SNEGSKA, per germline (reference sequence). J lost 1 base, V lost 6 bases, and 6 bases had no gene match. This CDR3 reads CSAGTGTHNYGYTF. CDR3 bases: TGCAGTGCAGGGACAGGGACCCATAACTATGGCTACACCTTC.

The table lists this clonotype with many counts. The chain is built from TRBV20-1 and TRBJ2-7, with 14 bases lining up with TRBD2. Looked up from germline, CDR1 is DFQATT and CDR2 is SNEGSKA (reference sequence). With 5 bases clipped from V and 9 bases from J, the junction kept 12 bases outside the gene matches. The CDR3 is 15 amino acids. The CDR3 reads CSAALPGTSGSVQYF. The CDR3, as DNA: TGCAGTGCTGCTCTACCCGGGACTAGCGGGAGTGTGCAGTACTTC.

This clonotype came up once. This may come from a read error, since a much larger clone is one base off. The chain joins TRBV5-4 to TRBJ2-5; the match to TRBD2 covers 7 bases. This CDR3 has 13 amino acids. The germline V gene encodes CDR1 SGHNT and CDR2 YYREEE (reference sequence). This chain's CDR3 is CASSTTSEEIQYF. In nucleotides, the CDR3 is TGTGCCAGCAGCACTACTAGCGAAGAGATCCAGTACTTC.

This clonotype was detected ten times or more. The chain is built from TRBV4-1 and TRBJ2-7; possible D gene TRBD2, 6 bases. The CDR3 is made up of 13 amino acids. The V end lost 4 bases, the J end lost 6 bases, and 13 bases lay between the germline ends. Germline lookup yields CDR1 MGHRA and CDR2 YSYEKL. CDR3 sequence: CASSPYHSGEQYF. Here the CDR3 DNA reads TGCGCCAGCAGCCCGTATCATAGCGGCGAGCAGTACTTC.